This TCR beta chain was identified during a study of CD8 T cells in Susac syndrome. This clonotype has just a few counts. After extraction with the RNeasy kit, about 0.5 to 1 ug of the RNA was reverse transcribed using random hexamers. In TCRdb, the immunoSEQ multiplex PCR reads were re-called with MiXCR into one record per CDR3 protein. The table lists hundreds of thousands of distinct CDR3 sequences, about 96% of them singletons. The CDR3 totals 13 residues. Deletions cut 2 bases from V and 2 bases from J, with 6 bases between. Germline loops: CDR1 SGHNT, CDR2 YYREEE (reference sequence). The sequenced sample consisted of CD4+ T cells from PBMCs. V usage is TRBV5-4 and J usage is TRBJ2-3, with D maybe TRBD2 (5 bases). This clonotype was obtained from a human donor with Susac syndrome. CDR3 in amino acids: CASSFRDTDTQYF. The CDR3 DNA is TGTGCCAGCAGCTTCCGGGACACAGATACGCAGTATTTT.